A selection of T cell receptor beta chains follows, all from one sample in a study of T cell responses to AZD1222 COVID-19 vaccine. The protocol was immunoSEQ multiplex PCR, while the TCRdb copy is restricted to in-frame clones and leaves out a portion. The sample contains some 84,000 clones, roughly nine tenths of which appear only once. The specimen was peripheral blood, collected 28 days after the second AZD1222 dose. Receptors originate from an adult who received the AZD1222 COVID-19 vaccine. Both conserved end residues are part of each CDR3. A D gene is named only where the DNA matches it firmly. A row's size may be missing; if present it is once, few, many or a size class.

cdr3_nt cdr3_aa j_call v_call clone_size d_call
TGTGCCAGCAGCCTAGGGGCCAACTATGGCTACACCTTC CASSLGANYGYTF TRBJ1-2 TRBV5-8 - -
TGCGCCAGCAGCTTGGGAGGATTAGCGGGGTTTCGTGAGCAGTTCTTC CASSLGGLAGFREQFF TRBJ2-1 TRBV5-1 - TRBD2
TGTGCCAGCAGCTCCCCTGGAGGACAGGGTTATTCACCCCTCCACTTT CASSSPGGQGYSPLHF TRBJ1-6 TRBV5-4 - TRBD1
TGCGCCAGCAGCCAAGAATGGGGAAGCCAGCCCCAGCATTTT CASSQEWGSQPQHF TRBJ1-5 TRBV4-1 - -
TGTGCCAGCAGCCGGGCCTCTACAGAGACCCAGTACTTC CASSRASTETQYF TRBJ2-5 TRBV7-6 - -
TGTGCCAGCAGCTTAGTTGCAACTGAAGCTTTCTTT CASSLVATEAFF TRBJ1-1 TRBV13 - -
TGTGCCAGCAGCCCCTCAGGTCTGAACACTGAAGCTTTCTTT CASSPSGLNTEAFF TRBJ1-1 TRBV7-2 - -
TGCGCCAGCAGCTTGGTGCCCCCTCCGAACACTGAAGCTTTCTTT CASSLVPPPNTEAFF TRBJ1-1 TRBV5-1 - -
TGCGCCAGCAGCCAAGAGATAAGTTTGGGTACCGGCACAGATACGCAGTATTTT CASSQEISLGTGTDTQYF TRBJ2-3 TRBV4-3 - -
TGTGCCAGCAGTGATGTTAGGGAACTATACGAGCAGTACTTC CASSDVRELYEQYF TRBJ2-7 TRBV2 - -
TGTGCCAGCAGTTCCATCGGACAGGGCGGCGGGGCTTTCTTT CASSSIGQGGGAFF TRBJ1-1 TRBV6-5 few TRBD1
TGTGCCAGCGCAACCCAGAGGGGCGGCACTGAAGCTTTCTTT CASATQRGGTEAFF TRBJ1-1 TRBV7-9 - -
TGTGCCAGTAGGGCGTACAGCGCAATGAACACTGAAGCTTTCTTT CASRAYSAMNTEAFF TRBJ1-1 TRBV19 - -
TGTGCCAGTAGTGTTCGTGGAGAAGAGACCCAGTACTTC CASSVRGEETQYF TRBJ2-5 TRBV19 - -
TGTGCCTGGAACCCGGGACAGAATCAGCCCCAGCATTTT CAWNPGQNQPQHF TRBJ1-5 TRBV30 - TRBD1
TGTGCCAGCAGTTACTGGCAGGGGGCAGGCGAGCAGTACTTC CASSYWQGAGEQYF TRBJ2-7 TRBV6-5 - TRBD1
TGTGCCAGCAGCTTTGGGGGGGCCTTGGTAGATACGCAGTATTTT CASSFGGALVDTQYF TRBJ2-3 TRBV7-3 - -
TGTGCCACCAGCAGAGACGGGATCAACACCGGGGAGCTGTTTTTT CATSRDGINTGELFF TRBJ2-2 TRBV15 - -
TGCAGCGTTGGGGGACAGGGGTTCCCCTACGAGCAGTACTTC CSVGGQGFPYEQYF TRBJ2-7 TRBV29-1 - TRBD1
TGTGCCAGCAGCCAAGTCTCCGAGCCCTACGAGCAGTACTTC CASSQVSEPYEQYF TRBJ2-7 TRBV4-2 once -
TGTGCCAGCAGCTTACAGGGTCACTATGGCTACACCTTC CASSLQGHYGYTF TRBJ1-2 TRBV7-3 - -
TGTGCCAGCAGCTTAAACAGGGGAAACACTGAAGCTTTCTTT CASSLNRGNTEAFF TRBJ1-1 TRBV5-4 - TRBD1
TGTGCCAGCAGCCAAGTGTACGGGTTGGGTCGAAATGAGCAGTTCTTC CASSQVYGLGRNEQFF TRBJ2-1 TRBV14 - -
TGTGCCAGCAGCTTGCGGCCAGGATTTGATTACGAGCAGTACTTC CASSLRPGFDYEQYF TRBJ2-7 TRBV5-5 - -
TGTGCCAGCAGTCCCCGTAGGGGAAATGAAAAACTGTTTTTT CASSPRRGNEKLFF TRBJ1-4 TRBV27 - -
TGTGCCAGCAGCCCCCCCAGTGGAAACACCATATATTTT CASSPPSGNTIYF TRBJ1-3 TRBV7-9 - -
TGTGCCAGCAGTTCCGGGACAGGGGGCTGGGGCTATGGCTACACCTTC CASSSGTGGWGYGYTF TRBJ1-2 TRBV6-5 - TRBD1
TGTGCCAGCAGCTGGGGACAGCGCTATCAGCCCCAGCATTTT CASSWGQRYQPQHF TRBJ1-5 TRBV6-2/TRBV6-3 once TRBD1